These 16 T cell receptor beta chains were sequenced from one sample in a study of T cell repertoires in cytomegalovirus infection. One entry per CDR3 protein results from TCRdb running MiXCR on the reads. The table lists approximately 730,000 distinct CDR3 sequences, about 29% of them singletons. These receptors lack a known antigen. Material: cultured CD8+ T cells from PBMCs, obtained from culture after CMV antigen stimulation. All receptors come from a human donor in good health (CMV status not recorded). Some clones in this sample may be carry-over from other donors' samples.

With regard to this clonotype: A much larger clone differs from this one at a single base, so this may be a read error. The chain recombines TRBV7-6 with TRBJ1-1, with TRBD1 identical over 8 bases. Germline CDR1 is SGHVS and CDR2 is FNYEAQ. This CDR3 has 16 residues. CDR3 nucleotides: TGTGCCAGCGGCTTAGGCGGGACAGGCGCGAACACTGAAGCTTTCTTT. This gives the protein CASGLGGTGANTEAFF.

V is TRBV27 and J is TRBJ1-2, with 11 bases aligning to TRBD1. The V gene end was trimmed by 8 bases and the J gene end by 7 bases; junction bases not matched to a gene: 9. The germline CDR1 and CDR2 sequences are MNHEY and SMNVEV (reference sequence). The CDR3 spans 14 residues. CDR3 bases: TGTGCCAGCGGCCTAGGACAGGGGGCGGCTGGCTACACCTTC. Translated: CASGLGQGAAGYTF.

The chain links TRBV6-2 or TRBV6-3 to TRBJ1-1, with TRBD1 identical over 9 bases. Germline lookup yields CDR1 MNHEY and CDR2 SVGEGT. The J segment lost 6 bases and the V segment lost 2 bases, leaving 10 bases of the junction unmatched. The CDR3 has 16 residues. CDR3 loop: CASSYLIGTGRPEAFF. For the CDR3, the DNA is TGTGCCAGCAGTTACCTGATCGGGACAGGGAGGCCTGAAGCTTTCTTT.

CDR3 in amino acids: CATSRGRVDTIYF. CDR3 sequence (DNA): TGTGCCACCAGCAGGGGTAGGGTAGACACCATATATTTT. This chain uses TRBV15 with TRBJ1-3; D is unresolved. The V end was cut by 3 bases, the J end by 8 bases, with 11 bases between. CDR1 is LNHNV and CDR2 is YYDKDF in the germline V gene (reference sequence). This CDR3 region has 13 residues.

This chain connects TRBV4-1 to TRBJ1-4; tentatively, D is TRBD1 (6 bases). CDR1 and CDR2 from the germline V gene are MGHRA and YSYEKL. V was shortened by 4 bases and J by 8 bases, with 17 bases between the two germline ends. The CDR3 contains 15 residues. CDR3 amino acids: CASSRDTGSGEKLFF. CDR3 bases: TGCGCCAGCAGCCGGGATACAGGGTCGGGAGAAAAACTGTTTTTT.

The chain joins TRBV6-6 to TRBJ2-2; TRBD1 agrees at 12 bases. Trimming took 7 bases from V and 3 from J; bases not matched to a gene: 3. Per the germline V gene, CDR1 is MNHNY and CDR2 is SVGAGI (reference sequence). This CDR3 has 15 residues. The CDR3, as DNA: TGTGCCAGCAAGGGACAGGGGGCCGACACCGGGGAGCTGTTTTTT. Protein product: CASKGQGADTGELFF.

The chain carries TRBV27 and TRBJ1-5; D is uncertain. V lost 5 bases and J lost 2, with 10 bases in between. The CDR3 runs 14 residues. CDR1 MNHEY and CDR2 SMNVEV come from the germline V gene (reference sequence). CDR3 in amino acids: CASSAGLGNQPQHF. The CDR3 nucleotides read TGTGCCAGCAGTGCGGGGTTGGGCAATCAGCCCCAGCATTTT.

The table lists this clonotype with a count of one. The chain is built from TRBV19 and TRBJ2-7, with a tentative D call TRBD2 (6 bases). CDR1 LNHDA and CDR2 SQIVND come from the germline V gene (reference sequence). The CDR3 sequence is 13 residues long. With 3 bases removed from V and 5 bases from J, the gap between germline ends came to 11 bases. The CDR3 spells CASSIAGNNEQYF. The CDR3, as DNA: TGTGCCAGTAGTATCGCGGGGAACAACGAGCAGTACTTC.

This clonotype was seen a handful of times. V is TRBV6-1 and J is TRBJ1-5; no definite D call. V lost 1 base to trimming and J lost 0 bases, with 13 bases between them. The CDR3 consists of 17 residues. Germline values: CDR1 MNHNS, CDR2 SASEGT. The DNA of the CDR3 is TGTGCCAGCAGTGAAGGGGCTGCCATGTATAGCAATCAGCCCCAGCATTTT. Encoded protein: CASSEGAAMYSNQPQHF.

This chain connects TRBV7-9 to TRBJ2-5; the D is unclear. CDR1 SEHNR and CDR2 FQNEAQ come from the germline V gene (reference sequence). V was shortened by 5 bases and J by 9 bases, with 10 bases between the two germline ends. This CDR3 is 11 amino acids long. The CDR3, as DNA: TGTGCCAGCAGCCACTCCATCTCCCAGTACTTC. Its translation is CASSHSISQYF.

This clonotype was seen more than once but under ten times. The gene calls are TRBV19 and TRBJ1-4; D is unclear. The V end lost 7 bases, the J end lost 3 bases, and 12 bases lay between the germline ends. The length of the CDR3 is 14 residues. Germline V gene data show CDR1 as LNHDA and CDR2 as SQIVND (reference sequence). CDR3: CASTLGFANEKLFF. The CDR3, as DNA: TGTGCCAGTACCCTGGGGTTTGCTAATGAAAAACTGTTTTTT.

The chain employs TRBV2 and TRBJ2-5, with 14 bases that match TRBD2. The CDR3 contains 15 residues. Germline CDR1 reads SNHLY; CDR2 reads FYNNEI. J lost 10 bases, V lost 6 bases, and 10 bases had no gene match. CDR3 loop: CASSEGGLAGVDQYF. In DNA form, the CDR3 reads TGTGCCAGCAGCGAGGGGGGACTAGCGGGGGTGGACCAGTACTTC. The whole variable domain, filled in from reference TRBV2 and TRBJ2-5, reads EPEVTQTPSHQVTQMGQEVILRCVPISNHLYFYWYRQILGQKVEFLVSFYNNEISEKSEIFDDQFSVERPDGSNFTLKIRSTKLEDSAMYFCASSEGGLAGVDQYFGPGTRLLVL.

There are a few counts of this clonotype. The V gene is TRBV5-8, the J gene TRBJ2-3, with D tentatively TRBD1 (5 bases). Per germline, CDR1 SGHTS and CDR2 YDEGEE. The CDR3 sequence is 14 residues long. The V end lost 0 bases, the J end lost 4 bases, and 9 bases lay between the germline ends. CDR3 sequence (DNA): TGTGCCAGCAGCTTGGGCAGGGCATCAGATACGCAGTATTTT. Translating it yields CASSLGRASDTQYF.

This clonotype counts as medium-sized. This sequence joins TRBV20-1 and TRBJ1-3, with 9 bases that match TRBD1. Unmatched junction bases numbered 1, after V lost 6 bases and J lost 4 bases. The CDR3 has 12 residues. Germline CDR1 is DFQATT and CDR2 is SNEGSKA (reference sequence). CDR3 nucleotide sequence: TGCAGTGCCGGGACAGGGGGAAACACCATATATTTT. It translates to CSAGTGGNTIYF.

The chain is built from TRBV4-1 and TRBJ1-1; possibly TRBD1 for D (6 bases). Germline CDR1 is MGHRA and CDR2 is YSYEKL. CDR3 length: 16 amino acids. V was pared by 2 bases and J by 0 bases, with 13 bases between. CDR3 amino acids: CASSQTPGHMNTEAFF. Here the CDR3 DNA reads TGCGCCAGCAGCCAAACTCCGGGACATATGAACACTGAAGCTTTCTTT.

The chain joins TRBV7-3 to TRBJ2-3; 8 positions match TRBD2. V shed 2 bases, J shed 3 bases, and the junction held 19 bases outside the gene matches. This CDR3 contains 20 residues. Germline V gene data show CDR1 as SGHTA and CDR2 as FQGTGA. The DNA for the CDR3 is TGTGCCAGCAGCTTATTCACGGGGGGGCGGGGCGTACGGCCTACAGATACGCAGTATTTT. Protein sequence: CASSLFTGGRGVRPTDTQYF.